This T cell receptor beta chain was identified during a study of blood T cell repertoires in COVID-19. This CDR3 region has 14 residues. V lost 4 bases and J 6 bases, leaving 15 bases between the germline ends. Germline V gene sequence: CDR1 SGHTA, CDR2 FQGNSA. Only in-frame clones appear in the TCRdb table, and some are missing; sequencing was by immunoSEQ multiplex PCR. The repertoire holds roughly 200,000 clones, with 80% to 90% as singletons. The receptor's source is a woman aged 40 to 50 with acute COVID-19. V is TRBV7-2 and J is TRBJ2-5; D is perhaps TRBD2 (6 bases). The sequencing input was PBMCs or T cells enriched from blood (not recorded which). The CDR3 protein is CASSSQGGIQTQYF. CDR3 in DNA: TGTGCCAGCAGCTCCCAGGGCGGGATACAGACCCAGTACTTC. The entire variable domain, with the rest obtained from reference TRBV7-2 and TRBJ2-5, is as follows: GAGVSQSPSNKVTEKGKDVELRCDPISGHTALYWYRQSLGQGLEFLIYFQGNSAPDKSGLPSDRFSAERTGGSVSTLTIQRTQQEDSAVYLCASSSQGGIQTQYFGPGTRLLVL.